This entry lists 11 T cell receptor beta chains sequenced from one sample in a study of cytomegalovirus exposure and HLA in healthy donors. The assay was immunoSEQ multiplex PCR, and TCRdb's table has in-frame clones only and misses some. The sample has 150,000 to 200,000 clones, about 90% seen once. Sequenced input: PBMCs. Receptors originate from a woman under 30 in good health and CMV-seropositive.

The chain employs TRBV18 and TRBJ1-4; maybe TRBD1 (5 bases). The germline V gene encodes CDR1 KGHSH and CDR2 LQKENI. The CDR3 is 15 amino acids. Trimming removed 6 bases at V and 7 bases at J, with 18 bases between. The CDR3 DNA follows: TGTGCCAGCTCCAGAAGTAGTGGGGACTTTGAAAAACTGTTTTTT. As protein: CASSRSSGDFEKLFF.

The chain uses TRBV7-2 and TRBJ2-3; TRBD2 matches at 10 bases. The germline V gene encodes CDR1 SGHTA and CDR2 FQGNSA. The CDR3 is 18 residues long. V lost 5 bases to trimming and J lost 6 bases; unmatched junction nucleotides: 17. CDR3 loop: CASSPLASSGGRRDTQYF. The CDR3, as DNA: TGTGCCAGCAGCCCCTTAGCGTCTAGCGGGGGCCGCCGGGATACGCAGTATTTT. Based on the CDR3 plus reference TRBV7-2 and TRBJ2-3, the full variable domain is GAGVSQSPSNKVTEKGKDVELRCDPISGHTALYWYRQSLGQGLEFLIYFQGNSAPDKSGLPSDRFSAERTGGSVSTLTIQRTQQEDSAVYLCASSPLASSGGRRDTQYFGPGTRLTVL.

This chain joins TRBV12-2 and TRBJ2-7; the table's D call of TRBD2 was not tested on the DNA. TRBV12-2 is termed a pseudogene. The CDR3 extends over 20 amino acids. CDR3 residues: CASRLGRPLAGAPNLDEQYF. CDR3 bases: TGTGCAAGTCGCTTAGGACGCCCCCTGGCGGGAGCGCCGAATCTGGACGAGCAGTACTTC.

The chain couples TRBV7-2 to TRBJ2-7, with TRBD1 matching over 10 bases. The germline V gene encodes CDR1 SGHTA and CDR2 FQGNSA. CDR3 length: 14 amino acids. V lost 1 base to trimming and J lost 5 bases; unmatched junction nucleotides: 2. This CDR3 is CASSLVGTGDEQYF. The CDR3 DNA is TGTGCCAGCAGCTTAGTGGGGACAGGGGACGAGCAGTACTTC. Supplemented by reference TRBV7-2 and TRBJ2-7, the full variable domain reads GAGVSQSPSNKVTEKGKDVELRCDPISGHTALYWYRQSLGQGLEFLIYFQGNSAPDKSGLPSDRFSAERTGGSVSTLTIQRTQQEDSAVYLCASSLVGTGDEQYFGPGTRLTVT.

The V call is TRBV6-5, the J call TRBJ2-7, with 11 bases that match TRBD2. There are 16 residues in the CDR3. Trimming cost V 4 bases and J 0 bases; bases outside gene matches: 5. The V gene's germline CDR1 is MNHEY and CDR2 SVGAGI. The CDR3 spells CASSSPLAGASYEQYF. The CDR3 DNA is TGTGCCAGCAGTTCCCCACTAGCGGGGGCCTCCTACGAGCAGTACTTC.

The chain combines TRBV19 with TRBJ2-1; 11 bases align to TRBD2. The V segment lost 4 bases and the J segment 5 bases; nucleotides outside the gene matches: 19. The CDR3 totals 20 residues. CDR1 LNHDA and CDR2 SQIVND come from the germline V gene (reference sequence). The CDR3 is CASSTLWASGRPSRDNEQFF. The CDR3 DNA reads TGTGCCAGTAGTACCCTCTGGGCTAGCGGGAGGCCCTCCCGGGACAATGAGCAGTTCTTC.

Note on this clone: At one of its ends the junction is not consistent with the germline gene, which may arise from a read error. The gene calls are TRBV5-6 and TRBJ1-1; 9 bases map to TRBD1. Per the germline V gene, CDR1 is SGHDT and CDR2 is YYEEEE. The CDR3 totals 12 residues. CDR3 sequence: CASSFWTGEDFF. The CDR3 DNA reads TGTGCCAGCAGCTTCTGGACAGGGGAAGATTTCTTT. Full variable domain (outside the CDR3, taken from reference TRBV5-6 and TRBJ1-1): DAGVTQSPTHLIKTRGQQVTLRCSPKSGHDTVSWYQQALGQGPQFIFQYYEEEERQRGNFPDRFSGHQFPNYSSELNVNALLLGDSALYLCASSFWTGEDFFGQGTRLTVV.

The chain links TRBV4-2 to TRBJ2-2, with 11 bases matching TRBD2. Losses at the gene ends were 1 base for V and 4 bases for J; bases not matched to a gene: 8. CDR1 is LGHNA and CDR2 is YNFKEQ in the germline V gene. There are 18 residues in the CDR3. CDR3 sequence reads: CASSQGGKLAGVTGELFF. CDR3 in DNA: TGTGCCAGCAGCCAAGGAGGAAAACTAGCGGGAGTCACCGGGGAGCTGTTTTTT.

The chain couples TRBV19 to TRBJ2-7; tentatively, D is TRBD1 (6 bases). Looked up from germline, CDR1 is LNHDA and CDR2 is SQIVND (reference sequence). V gave up 10 bases and J gave up 0 bases, with 13 bases separating them. There are 13 residues in the CDR3. CDR3 DNA sequence: TGTGCCACTACTGACAGGAGCTCCTACGAGCAGTACTTC. It translates to CATTDRSSYEQYF.

The chain is built from TRBV7-9 and TRBJ2-3, with no clear D. V lost 1 base, J lost 3 bases, and 5 bases lay in between. CDR3 length equals 13 residues. Germline V gene lookup returns CDR1 SEHNR and CDR2 FQNEAQ (reference sequence). CDR3 sequence (DNA): TGTGCCAGCAGCTTAGTCAGAACAGATACGCAGTATTTT. The encoded protein is CASSLVRTDTQYF.

The rearrangement joins TRBV5-1 to TRBJ1-3; maybe TRBD1 (5 bases). Per germline, CDR1 SGHRS and CDR2 YFSETQ. The CDR3 length is 14 residues. Deletions cut 4 bases from V and 0 bases from J, with 8 bases between. CDR3: CASSPGGSGNTIYF. The CDR3 DNA reads as TGCGCCAGCAGCCCGGGGGGCTCTGGAAACACCATATATTTT.